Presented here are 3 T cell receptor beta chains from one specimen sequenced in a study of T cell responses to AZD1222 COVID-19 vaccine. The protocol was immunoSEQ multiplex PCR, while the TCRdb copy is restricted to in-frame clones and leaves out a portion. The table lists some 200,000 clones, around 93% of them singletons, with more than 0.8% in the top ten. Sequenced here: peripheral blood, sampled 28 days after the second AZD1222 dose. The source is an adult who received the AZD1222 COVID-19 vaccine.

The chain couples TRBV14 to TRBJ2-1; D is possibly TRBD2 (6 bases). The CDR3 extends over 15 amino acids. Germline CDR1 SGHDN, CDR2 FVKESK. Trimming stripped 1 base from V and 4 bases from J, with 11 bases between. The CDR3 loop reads CASSQVLGGYNEQFF. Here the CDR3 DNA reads TGTGCCAGCAGCCAAGTGTTGGGGGGATACAATGAGCAGTTCTTC.

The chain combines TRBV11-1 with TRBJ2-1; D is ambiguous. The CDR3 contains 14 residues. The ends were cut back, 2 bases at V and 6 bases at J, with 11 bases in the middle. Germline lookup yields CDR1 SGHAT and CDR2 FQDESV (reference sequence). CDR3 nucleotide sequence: TGTGCCAGCAGCTTATCGAAGTTAGCCAATGAGCAGTTCTTC. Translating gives CASSLSKLANEQFF. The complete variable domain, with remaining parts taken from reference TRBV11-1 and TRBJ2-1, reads EAEVAQSPRYKITEKSQAVAFWCDPISGHATLYWYRQILGQGPELLVQFQDESVVDDSQLPKDRFSAERLKGVDSTLKIQPAELGDSAMYLCASSLSKLANEQFFGPGTRLTVL.

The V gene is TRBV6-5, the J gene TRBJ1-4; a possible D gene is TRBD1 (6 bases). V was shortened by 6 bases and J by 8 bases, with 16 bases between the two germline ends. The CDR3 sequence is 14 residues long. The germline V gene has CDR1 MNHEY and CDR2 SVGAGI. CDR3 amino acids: CASSLGGYGEKLFF. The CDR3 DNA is TGTGCCAGCAGCCTAGGGGGGTATGGCGAAAAACTGTTTTTT.